This TCR beta chain is from a study of blood T cell repertoires in COVID-19. Study in general: Collection of acute and convalescent COVID-19 samples took place in the United States, Italy and Spain.

The data were produced by immunoSEQ multiplex PCR, yet TCRdb's version contains in-frame clones alone and is incomplete. The table lists about 250,000 clones, roughly 90% of them singletons, with around 2.9% in the top ten. Remarks on this clone: The same CDR3 can be traced to other DNA sequences in this sample.

Per the germline V gene, CDR1 is SGHNT and CDR2 is YYREEE (reference sequence). The CDR3 is 13 residues long. V was shortened by 0 bases and J by 5 bases, with 8 bases between the two germline ends. Sequenced sample: peripheral blood. This receptor was taken from a woman in her twenties or thirties with active or convalescent COVID-19. V gene TRBV5-4 combines with J gene TRBJ1-1; D not certain. The CDR3 loop is CASSLGGGTEAFF. The CDR3 DNA reads as TGTGCCAGCAGCTTGGGGGGAGGAACTGAAGCTTTCTTT.